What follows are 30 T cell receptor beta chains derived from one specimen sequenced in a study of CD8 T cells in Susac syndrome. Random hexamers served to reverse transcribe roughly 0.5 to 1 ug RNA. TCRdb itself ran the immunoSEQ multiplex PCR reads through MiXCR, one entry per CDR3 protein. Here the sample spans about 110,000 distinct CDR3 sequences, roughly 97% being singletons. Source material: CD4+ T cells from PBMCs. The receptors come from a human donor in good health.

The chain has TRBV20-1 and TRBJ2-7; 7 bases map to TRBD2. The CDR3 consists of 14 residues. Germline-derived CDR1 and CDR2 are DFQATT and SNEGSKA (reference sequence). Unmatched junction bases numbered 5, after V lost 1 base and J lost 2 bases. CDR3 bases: TGCAGTGCTAGAGGGGCGGGGGTGACCTACGAGCAGTACTTC. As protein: CSARGAGVTYEQYF.

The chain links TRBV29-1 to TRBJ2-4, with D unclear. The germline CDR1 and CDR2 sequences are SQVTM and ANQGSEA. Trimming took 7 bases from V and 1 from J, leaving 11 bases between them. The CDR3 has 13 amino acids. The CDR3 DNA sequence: TGCAGCGCTGTTTACCTGGCCAAAAACATTCAGTACTTC. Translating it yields CSAVYLAKNIQYF.

The chain's CDR3 is CASSLGQGTGELFF. The CDR3 DNA sequence: TGTGCCAGCAGTTTGGGACAGGGCACCGGGGAGCTGTTTTTT. J is TRBJ2-2 and V is TRBV7-3, with 9 bases identical to TRBD1. The trim removed 6 bases at V and 4 bases at J, leaving 3 bases unmatched. This CDR3 has 14 amino acids. Germline V CDR1 and CDR2: SGHTA, FQGTGA.

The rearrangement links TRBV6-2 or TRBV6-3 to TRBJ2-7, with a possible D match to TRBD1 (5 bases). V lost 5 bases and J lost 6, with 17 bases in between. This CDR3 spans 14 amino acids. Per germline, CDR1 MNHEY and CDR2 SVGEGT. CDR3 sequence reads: CASSSLDSPSEQYF. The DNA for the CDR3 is TGTGCCAGCAGTAGCCTAGACAGTCCGTCCGAGCAGTACTTC.

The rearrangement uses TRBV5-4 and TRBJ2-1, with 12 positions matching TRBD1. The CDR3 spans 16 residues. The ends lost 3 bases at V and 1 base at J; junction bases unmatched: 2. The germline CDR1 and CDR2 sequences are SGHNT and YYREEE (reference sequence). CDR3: CASSWGQGASYNEQFF. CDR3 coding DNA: TGTGCCAGCAGCTGGGGACAGGGGGCGTCCTACAATGAGCAGTTCTTC.

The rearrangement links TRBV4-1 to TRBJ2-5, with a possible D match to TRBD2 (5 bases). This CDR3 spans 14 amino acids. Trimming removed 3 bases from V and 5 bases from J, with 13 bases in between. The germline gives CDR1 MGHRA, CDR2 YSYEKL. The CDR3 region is CASSHPPTGETQYF. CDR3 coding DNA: TGCGCCAGCAGCCATCCCCCTACGGGGGAGACCCAGTACTTC.

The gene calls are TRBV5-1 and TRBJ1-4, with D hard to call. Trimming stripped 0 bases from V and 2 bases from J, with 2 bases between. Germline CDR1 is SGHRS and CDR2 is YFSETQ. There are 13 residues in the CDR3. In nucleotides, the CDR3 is TGCGCCAGCAGCTTGGCCACTAATGAAAAACTGTTTTTT. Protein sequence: CASSLATNEKLFF.

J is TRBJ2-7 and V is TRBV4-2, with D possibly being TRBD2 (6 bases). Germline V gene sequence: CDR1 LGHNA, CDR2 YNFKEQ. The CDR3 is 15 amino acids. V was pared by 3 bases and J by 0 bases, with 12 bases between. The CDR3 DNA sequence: TGTGCCAGCAGCCACGCCGGGACTCTCTCCTACGAGCAGTACTTC. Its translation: CASSHAGTLSYEQYF.

This CDR3 is CASSQVAGELFF. The CDR3 DNA reads as TGTGCCAGCAGCCAAGTGGCCGGGGAGCTGTTTTTT. The chain is built from TRBV3-1 and TRBJ2-2; D is unresolved. Germline V lookup: CDR1 LGHDT, CDR2 YNNKEL (reference sequence). Trimming pared 1 base from V and 6 bases from J, leaving 3 bases between. The CDR3 is made up of 12 amino acids. Full variable domain (remainder filled in from reference TRBV3-1 and TRBJ2-2): DTAVSQTPKYLVTQMGNDKSIKCEQNLGHDTMYWYKQDSKKFLKIMFSYNNKELIINETVPNRFSPKSPDKAHLNLHINSLELGDSAVYFCASSQVAGELFFGEGSRLTVL.

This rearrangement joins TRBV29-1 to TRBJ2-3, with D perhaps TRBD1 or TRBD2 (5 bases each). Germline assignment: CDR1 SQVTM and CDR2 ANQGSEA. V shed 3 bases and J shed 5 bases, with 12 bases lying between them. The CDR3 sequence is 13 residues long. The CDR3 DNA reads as TGCAGCGTTGAGAGGGGATCCAGAGATACGCAGTATTTT. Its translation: CSVERGSRDTQYF.

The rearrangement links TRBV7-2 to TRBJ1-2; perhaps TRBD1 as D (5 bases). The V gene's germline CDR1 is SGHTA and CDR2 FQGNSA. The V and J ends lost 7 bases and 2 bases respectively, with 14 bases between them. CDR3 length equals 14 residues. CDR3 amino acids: CASTPGGGNYGYTF. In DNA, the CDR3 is TGTGCCAGCACCCCGGGGGGAGGGAACTATGGCTACACCTTC.

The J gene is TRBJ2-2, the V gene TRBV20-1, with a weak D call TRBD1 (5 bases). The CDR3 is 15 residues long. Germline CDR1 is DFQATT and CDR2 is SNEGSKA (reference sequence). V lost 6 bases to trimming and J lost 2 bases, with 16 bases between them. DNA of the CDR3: TGCAGTGCGAATAACAGGATCTCCAACACCGGGGAGCTGTTTTTT. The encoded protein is CSANNRISNTGELFF.

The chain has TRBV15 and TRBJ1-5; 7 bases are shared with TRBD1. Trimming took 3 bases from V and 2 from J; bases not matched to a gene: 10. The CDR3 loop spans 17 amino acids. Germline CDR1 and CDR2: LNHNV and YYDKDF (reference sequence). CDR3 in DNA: TGTGCCACCAGCAGGGGGAGGAGGGGGCAAGGCAATCAGCCCCAGCATTTT. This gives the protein CATSRGRRGQGNQPQHF.

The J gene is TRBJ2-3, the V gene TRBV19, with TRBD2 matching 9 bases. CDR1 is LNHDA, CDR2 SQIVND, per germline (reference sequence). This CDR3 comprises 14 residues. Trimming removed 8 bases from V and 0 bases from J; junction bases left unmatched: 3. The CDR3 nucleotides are TGTGCCAGTGGAACTAGCGGGAGCACAGATACGCAGTATTTT. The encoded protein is CASGTSGSTDTQYF.

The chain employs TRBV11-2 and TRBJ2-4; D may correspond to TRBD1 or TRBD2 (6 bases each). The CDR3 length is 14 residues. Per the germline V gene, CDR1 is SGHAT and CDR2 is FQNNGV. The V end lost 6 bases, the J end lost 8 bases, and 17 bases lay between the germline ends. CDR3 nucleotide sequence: TGTGCCAGCAGTTCAATTCAGGGGAGGCACATTCAGTACTTC. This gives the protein CASSSIQGRHIQYF. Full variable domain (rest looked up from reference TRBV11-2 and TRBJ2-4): EAGVAQSPRYKIIEKRQSVAFWCNPISGHATLYWYQQILGQGPKLLIQFQNNGVVDDSQLPKDRFSAERLKGVDSTLKIQPAKLEDSAVYLCASSSIQGRHIQYFGAGTRLSVL.

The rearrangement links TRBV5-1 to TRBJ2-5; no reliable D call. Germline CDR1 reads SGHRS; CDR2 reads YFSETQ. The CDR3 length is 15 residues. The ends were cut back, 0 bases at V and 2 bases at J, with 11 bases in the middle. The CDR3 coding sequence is TGCGCCAGCAGCTTGGCCCCAGGACCGCAAGAGACCCAGTACTTC. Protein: CASSLAPGPQETQYF.

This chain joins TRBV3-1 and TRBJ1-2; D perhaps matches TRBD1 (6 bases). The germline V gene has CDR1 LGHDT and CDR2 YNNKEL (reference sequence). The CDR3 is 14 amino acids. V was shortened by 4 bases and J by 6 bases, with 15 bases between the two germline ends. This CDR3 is CASSRAGGQHGYTF. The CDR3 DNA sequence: TGTGCCAGCAGCCGAGCGGGGGGACAACATGGCTACACCTTC.

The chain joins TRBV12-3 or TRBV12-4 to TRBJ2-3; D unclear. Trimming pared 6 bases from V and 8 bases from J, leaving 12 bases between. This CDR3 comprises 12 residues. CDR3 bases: TGTGCCAGCAGGTCCGCGTTGGGTACGCAGTATTTT. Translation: CASRSALGTQYF.

For the CDR3, the DNA is TGCGCCAGCAGCTTGGGGGGGAATGACAATCAGCCCCAGCATTTT. It translates to CASSLGGNDNQPQHF. The genes are TRBV5-1 and TRBJ1-5, with D perhaps TRBD1 (5 bases). Germline V lookup: CDR1 SGHRS, CDR2 YFSETQ. V dropped 0 bases and J dropped 3 bases, with 10 bases sitting between them. The CDR3 has 15 residues.

CDR3 in DNA: TGTGCCACCGGAGCGGGGGGCATTTACGAGCAGTACTTC. It translates to CATGAGGIYEQYF. The V call is TRBV6-5, the J call TRBJ2-7; TRBD2 matches 9 bases. CDR1 is MNHEY and CDR2 is SVGAGI in the germline V gene. With V trimmed by 10 bases and J by 4 bases, 8 bases remained unmatched. This CDR3 is built from 13 residues.

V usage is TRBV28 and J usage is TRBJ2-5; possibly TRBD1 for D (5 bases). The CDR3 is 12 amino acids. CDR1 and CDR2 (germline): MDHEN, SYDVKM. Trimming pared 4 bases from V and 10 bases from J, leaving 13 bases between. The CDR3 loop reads CASSSDQGDQYF. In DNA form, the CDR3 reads TGTGCCAGCAGTTCGGACCAAGGGGACCAGTACTTC.

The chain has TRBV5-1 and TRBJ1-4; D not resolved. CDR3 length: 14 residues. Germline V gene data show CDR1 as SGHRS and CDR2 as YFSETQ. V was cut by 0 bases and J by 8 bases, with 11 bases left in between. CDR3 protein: CASSLVSGLEKLFF. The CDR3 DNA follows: TGCGCCAGCAGCTTGGTCTCGGGCCTGGAAAAACTGTTTTTT.

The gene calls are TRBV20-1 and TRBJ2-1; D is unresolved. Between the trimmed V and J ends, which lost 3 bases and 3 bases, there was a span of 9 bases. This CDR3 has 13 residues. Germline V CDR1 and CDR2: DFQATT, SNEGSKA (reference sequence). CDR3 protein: CSASSANYNEQFF. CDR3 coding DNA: TGCAGTGCTAGTTCGGCTAACTACAATGAGCAGTTCTTC.

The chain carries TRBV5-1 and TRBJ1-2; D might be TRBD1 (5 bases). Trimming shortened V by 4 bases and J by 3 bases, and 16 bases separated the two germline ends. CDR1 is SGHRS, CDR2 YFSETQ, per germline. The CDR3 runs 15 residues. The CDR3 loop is CASSPRAGTDYGYTF. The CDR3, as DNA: TGCGCCAGCAGCCCCCGTGCCGGGACGGACTATGGCTACACCTTC.

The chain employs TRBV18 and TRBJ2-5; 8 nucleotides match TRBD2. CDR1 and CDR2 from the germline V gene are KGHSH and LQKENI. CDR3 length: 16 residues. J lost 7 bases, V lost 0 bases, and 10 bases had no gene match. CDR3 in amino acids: CASSPPSIGREGTQYF. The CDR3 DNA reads TGTGCCAGCTCACCACCAAGTATCGGCCGGGAGGGGACCCAGTACTTC.

This CDR3 reads CSAREGSSTDTQYF. CDR3 coding DNA: TGCAGCGCTCGAGAGGGGTCGAGCACAGATACGCAGTATTTT. This rearrangement joins TRBV29-1 to TRBJ2-3; D may match TRBD1 or TRBD2 (5 bases each). V lost 7 bases and J lost 0, with 14 bases in between. The germline V gene encodes CDR1 SQVTM and CDR2 ANQGSEA. The CDR3 sequence is 14 residues long.

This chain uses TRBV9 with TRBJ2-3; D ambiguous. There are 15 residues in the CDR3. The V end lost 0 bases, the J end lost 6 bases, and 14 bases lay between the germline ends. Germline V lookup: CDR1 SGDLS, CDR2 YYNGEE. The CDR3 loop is CASSVGRVPADTQYF. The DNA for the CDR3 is TGTGCCAGCAGCGTAGGACGAGTACCCGCGGATACGCAGTATTTT.

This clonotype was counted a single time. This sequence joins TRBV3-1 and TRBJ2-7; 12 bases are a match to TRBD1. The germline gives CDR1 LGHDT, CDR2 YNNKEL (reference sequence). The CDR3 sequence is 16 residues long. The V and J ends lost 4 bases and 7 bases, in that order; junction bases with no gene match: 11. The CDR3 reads CASSPNQGQGAEEQYF. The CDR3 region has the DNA TGTGCCAGCAGCCCGAACCAGGGACAGGGGGCGGAGGAGCAGTACTTC.

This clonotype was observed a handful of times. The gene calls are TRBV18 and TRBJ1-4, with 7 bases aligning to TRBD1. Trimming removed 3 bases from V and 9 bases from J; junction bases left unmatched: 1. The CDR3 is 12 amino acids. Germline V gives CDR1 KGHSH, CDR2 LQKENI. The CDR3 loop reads CASSPRGQKLFF. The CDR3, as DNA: TGTGCCAGCTCACCGAGGGGGCAAAAACTGTTTTTT.

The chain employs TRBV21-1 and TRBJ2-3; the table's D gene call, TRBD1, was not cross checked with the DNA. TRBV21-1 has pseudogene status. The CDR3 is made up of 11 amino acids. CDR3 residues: CAIPSRNTQYF. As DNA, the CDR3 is TGTGCCATCCCCAGTCGGAATACGCAGTATTTT.